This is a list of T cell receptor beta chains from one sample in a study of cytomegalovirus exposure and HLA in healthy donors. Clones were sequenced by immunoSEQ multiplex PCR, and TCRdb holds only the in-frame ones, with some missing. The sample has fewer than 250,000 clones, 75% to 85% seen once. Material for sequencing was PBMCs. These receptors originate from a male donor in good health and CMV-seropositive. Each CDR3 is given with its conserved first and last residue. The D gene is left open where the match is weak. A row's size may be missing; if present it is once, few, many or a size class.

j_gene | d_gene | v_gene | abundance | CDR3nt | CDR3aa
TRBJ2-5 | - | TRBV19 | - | TGTGCCAGTAGTACGAAACCGGGTGAGACCCAGTACTTC | CASSTKPGETQYF
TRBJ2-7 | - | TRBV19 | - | TGTGCCAGTAGTATCCCCCAGTTGGGGGCAAGCCGAATCTACGAGCAGTACTTC | CASSIPQLGASRIYEQYF
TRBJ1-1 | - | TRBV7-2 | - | TGTGCCAGCAGCTTGGGAGGATACGACACTGAAGCTTTCTTT | CASSLGGYDTEAFF
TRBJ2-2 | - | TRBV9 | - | TGTGCCAGCAGCGTAGCCGGAGACACCGGGGAGCTGTTTTTT | CASSVAGDTGELFF
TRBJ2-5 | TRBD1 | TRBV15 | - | TGTGCCACCAGCAGAGATCTAAGGAACAGGGGAGAGACCCAGTACTTC | CATSRDLRNRGETQYF
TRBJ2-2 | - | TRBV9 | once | TGTGCCAGCAGCGTAGACAGTTTGAACACCGGGGAGCTGTTTTTT | CASSVDSLNTGELFF
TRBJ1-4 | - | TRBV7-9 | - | TGTGCCAGCACCTCCTACCGAGGGACTAATGAAAAACTGTTTTTT | CASTSYRGTNEKLFF
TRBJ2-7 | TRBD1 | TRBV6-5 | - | TGTGCCAGCAACCAAATAGGACAGGGGAGGAACGAGCAGTACTTC | CASNQIGQGRNEQYF
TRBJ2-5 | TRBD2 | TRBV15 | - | TGTGCCACCAGCAGAGGGGCTAGCGGGGGACAAGAGACCCAGTACTTC | CATSRGASGGQETQYF
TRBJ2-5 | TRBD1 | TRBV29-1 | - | TGCAGCGTCCGACAGGGCCTAGAAGAGACCCAGTACTTC | CSVRQGLEETQYF
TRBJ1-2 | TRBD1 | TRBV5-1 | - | TGCGCCAGCAGCCATGGGACAGTAGGCTACACCTTC | CASSHGTVGYTF
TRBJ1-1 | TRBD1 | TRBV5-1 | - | TGCGCCAGCAAACCGGGACAGGCCTTCACTGAAGCTTTCTTT | CASKPGQAFTEAFF
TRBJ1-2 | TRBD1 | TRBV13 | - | TGTGCCAGCAGCTCCTCAACAGGGGGGGCAGCCTATGGCTACACCTTC | CASSSSTGGAAYGYTF
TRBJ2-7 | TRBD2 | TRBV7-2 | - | TGTGCCAGCAGGGGCGGGGGGGCGTCGAACGAGCAGTACTTC | CASRGGGASNEQYF
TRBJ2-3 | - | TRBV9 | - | TGTGCCAGCAGCGTACTGAGCGGAAGCACAGATACGCAGTATTTT | CASSVLSGSTDTQYF
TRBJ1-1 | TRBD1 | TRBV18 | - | TGTGCCAGCTCCAAATCCGGGACAGGGAGCACTGAAGCTTTCTTT | CASSKSGTGSTEAFF
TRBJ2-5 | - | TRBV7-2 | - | TGTGCCAGCAGCTTAGAAGTCGGGACCCAGTACTTC | CASSLEVGTQYF
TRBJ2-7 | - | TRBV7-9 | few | TGTGCCAGCAGCTCGGAACTGGACGGAGGAACCTACGAGCAGTACTTC | CASSSELDGGTYEQYF
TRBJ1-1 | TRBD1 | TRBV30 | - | TGTGCCTGGGGGGACAGGGGCTACACTGAAGCTTTCTTT | CAWGDRGYTEAFF
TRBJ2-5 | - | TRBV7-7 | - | TGTGCCAGCAGCTTAGACAGGCATGAGACCCAGTACTTC | CASSLDRHETQYF
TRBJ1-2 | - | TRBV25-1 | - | TGTGCCAGCAGTGACCTCAGGGAGGGGGATGGCTACACCTTC | CASSDLREGDGYTF
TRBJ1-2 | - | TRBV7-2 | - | TGTGCCAGCAGTCCCCAGGGGAGCTATGGCTACACCTTC | CASSPQGSYGYTF
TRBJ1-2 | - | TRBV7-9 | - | TGTTCCAGCAGCCACAGTTCCAACTATGGCTACACCTTC | CSSSHSSNYGYTF
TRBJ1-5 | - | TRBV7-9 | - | TGTGCCAGCAGCTCTGCCCGGGACTTTAGCAATCAGCCCCAGCATTTT | CASSSARDFSNQPQHF
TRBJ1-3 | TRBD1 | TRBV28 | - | TGTGCCAGCAGTCCCCGGGCAGGGGGGAGCATTCTCTGGTCTGGAAACACCATATATTTT | CASSPRAGGSILWSGNTIYF
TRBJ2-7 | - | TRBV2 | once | TGTGCCAGCAACCTACAGCAGGGGTACATCGACGAGCAGTACTTC | CASNLQQGYIDEQYF
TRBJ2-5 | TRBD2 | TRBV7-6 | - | TGTGCCAGCAGCCTGACTAGCGGGCCGAAGACCCAGTACTTC | CASSLTSGPKTQYF
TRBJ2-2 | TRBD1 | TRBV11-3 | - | TGTGCCAGCAGCTCAACCCGGACAGGGCGTACCGGGGAGCTGTTTTTT | CASSSTRTGRTGELFF
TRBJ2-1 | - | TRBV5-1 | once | TGCGCCAGCCAGGGTCCAGGGGTCCATGAGCAGTTCTTC | CASQGPGVHEQFF
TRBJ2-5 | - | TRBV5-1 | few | TGCGCCAGCTTCGACAGAATGGGGGAGACCCAGTACTTC | CASFDRMGETQYF
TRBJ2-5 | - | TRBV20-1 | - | TGCAGTGCCGAAGAGCGGGAGACCCAGTACTTC | CSAEERETQYF
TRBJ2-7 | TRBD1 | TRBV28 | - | TGTGCCAGCAGTTTCCGGGACAGGGTATCCGAGCAGTACTTC | CASSFRDRVSEQYF
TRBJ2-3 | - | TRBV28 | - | TGTGCCAGCAGTCCCAGTCCCAGTCTGGATACGCAGTATTTT | CASSPSPSLDTQYF
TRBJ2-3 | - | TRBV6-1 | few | TGTGCCAGCAGTGACTCTAGCCGAACTGATACGCAGTATTTT | CASSDSSRTDTQYF
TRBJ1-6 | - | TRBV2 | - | TGTGCCAGCAGTTTAAGGGGCAGGGCGGCACCCCTCCACTTT | CASSLRGRAAPLHF
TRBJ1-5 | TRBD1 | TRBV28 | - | TGTGCCAGCAGTCTACCGCCAGGGGGCTTAGATCAGCCCCAGCATTTT | CASSLPPGGLDQPQHF
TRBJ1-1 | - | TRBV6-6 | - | TGTGCCAGCAGCGATCAGGGGCGCGACACTGAAGCTTTCTTT | CASSDQGRDTEAFF
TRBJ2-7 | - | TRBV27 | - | TGTGCCAGCAGTCGCTCAGGGCGCCCCTACGAGCAGTACTTC | CASSRSGRPYEQYF
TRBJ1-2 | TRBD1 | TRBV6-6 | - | TGTGCCAGCAGTTACTCGACAGGGGAGGGCTACACCTTC | CASSYSTGEGYTF
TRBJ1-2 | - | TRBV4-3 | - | TGCGCCAGCAGCCAAGAAGGCTCCAGGGGCCATTCATTAAACTATGGCTACACCTTC | CASSQEGSRGHSLNYGYTF
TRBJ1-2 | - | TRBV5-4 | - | TGTGCCAGCAGCTTGGTAGGGGAGGGTAACTATGGCTACACCTTC | CASSLVGEGNYGYTF
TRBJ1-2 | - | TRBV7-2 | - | TGTGCCAGCAGCGAGGGGGTTTTCGGGGCCCTAAGGGGCTACACCTTC | CASSEGVFGALRGYTF
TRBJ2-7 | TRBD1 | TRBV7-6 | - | TGTGCCAGCAGCCCGACAGGGTCCGAGCAGTACTTC | CASSPTGSEQYF
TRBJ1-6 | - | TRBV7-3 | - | TGTGCCAGCAGCCTCTCCCCCAGGTGGAATTCACCCCTCCACTTT | CASSLSPRWNSPLHF
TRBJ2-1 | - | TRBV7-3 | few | TGTGCCAGCAGCCCAAACCTCCAAGGGGATGAGCAGTTCTTC | CASSPNLQGDEQFF
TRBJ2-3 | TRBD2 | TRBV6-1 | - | TGTGCCAGCTCAACTAGCGGGGGCACAGATACGCAGTATTTT | CASSTSGGTDTQYF
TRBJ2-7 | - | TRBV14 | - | TGTGCCAGCAGCCAACAGGGGATCAACGAGCAGTACTTC | CASSQQGINEQYF
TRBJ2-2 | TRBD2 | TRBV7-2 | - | TGTGCCAGCACCCCACCCATAGCGGGGGGAAGGGCCGGGGAGCTGTTTTTT | CASTPPIAGGRAGELFF
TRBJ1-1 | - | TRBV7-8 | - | TGTGCCAGCAGCTCTCTGGGAGGAGGAAACACTGAAGCTTTCTTT | CASSSLGGGNTEAFF
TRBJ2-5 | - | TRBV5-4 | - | TGTGCCAGCAACCCTGGAGGAGAAGAGACCCAGTACTTC | CASNPGGEETQYF